These T cell receptor beta chains were read from a single sample in a study of human T cells and chemical hapten exposure. Using its own MiXCR run on the RACE reads, TCRdb lists one record per CDR3 protein. The sample contains about 82,000 distinct CDR3 sequences, roughly 13% of which appear only once. The source was whole blood, collected in connection with sensitization to the hapten diphenylcyclopropenone (DPC). The receptors were gathered from a woman in her forties or fifties with alopecia areata. Some clones in this sample may be carry-over from other donors' samples. The CDR3 runs from the conserved cysteine through the conserved F or W. A D gene is named only where the DNA matches it firmly. Some rows mark clone size as missing; the rest say once, few, many or name a class of expanded clone.

abundance: many
j_gene: TRBJ2-2
d_gene: NA
v_gene: TRBV11-2
CDR3aa: CASSLAGATGELFF
CDR3nt: TGTGCCAGCAGCTTAGCGGGAGCCACCGGGGAGCTGTTTTTT

abundance: NA
j_gene: TRBJ1-2
d_gene: NA
v_gene: TRBV12-3/TRBV12-4
CDR3aa: CASSLEGSPSGYTF
CDR3nt: TGTGCCAGCAGTTTGGAGGGGTCCCCATCTGGCTACACCTTC

abundance: NA
j_gene: TRBJ2-1
d_gene: TRBD2
v_gene: TRBV3-1
CDR3aa: CASSQAGLAPQEQFF
CDR3nt: TGTGCCAGCAGCCAAGCCGGACTAGCCCCTCAGGAGCAGTTCTTC

abundance: many
j_gene: TRBJ2-3
d_gene: TRBD2
v_gene: TRBV20-1
CDR3aa: CSARAAGVTDTQYF
CDR3nt: TGCAGTGCTAGAGCGGCGGGAGTGACAGATACGCAGTATTTT

abundance: few
j_gene: TRBJ2-6
d_gene: TRBD1
v_gene: TRBV20-1
CDR3aa: CSARARTGGSGANVLTF
CDR3nt: TGCAGTGCTAGAGCTAGGACAGGGGGCTCTGGGGCCAACGTCCTGACTTTC

abundance: NA
j_gene: TRBJ2-7
d_gene: NA
v_gene: TRBV2
CDR3aa: CASSEFGTTYEQYF
CDR3nt: TGTGCCAGCAGTGAATTTGGGACAACCTACGAGCAGTACTTC

abundance: many
j_gene: TRBJ2-7
d_gene: NA
v_gene: TRBV2
CDR3aa: CASRELGLVEQYF
CDR3nt: TGTGCCAGCCGGGAGCTGGGTTTAGTTGAGCAGTACTTC

abundance: few
j_gene: TRBJ2-7
d_gene: NA
v_gene: TRBV5-1
CDR3aa: CASSDQAYEQYF
CDR3nt: TGCGCCAGCAGCGATCAAGCCTACGAGCAGTACTTC

abundance: few
j_gene: TRBJ2-1
d_gene: NA
v_gene: TRBV5-4
CDR3aa: CASTLATDSYNEQFF
CDR3nt: TGTGCCAGCACTCTAGCGACCGACTCCTACAATGAGCAGTTCTTC

abundance: many
j_gene: TRBJ2-7
d_gene: TRBD1
v_gene: TRBV18
CDR3aa: CASSPLPTGGSDEQYF
CDR3nt: TGTGCCAGCTCACCTTTACCGACAGGGGGCAGCGACGAGCAGTACTTC

abundance: many
j_gene: TRBJ2-1
d_gene: NA
v_gene: TRBV20-1
CDR3aa: CSARVMAHASYNEQFF
CDR3nt: TGCAGTGCTAGAGTAATGGCCCACGCATCCTACAATGAGCAGTTCTTC

abundance: NA
j_gene: TRBJ2-1
d_gene: TRBD2
v_gene: TRBV7-9
CDR3aa: CASSPPGLAGANEQFF
CDR3nt: TGTGCCAGCAGTCCCCCGGGACTAGCGGGAGCCAATGAGCAGTTCTTC

abundance: few
j_gene: TRBJ2-7
d_gene: TRBD1
v_gene: TRBV25-1
CDR3aa: CASSSWDRPYEQYF
CDR3nt: TGTGCCAGCAGTAGCTGGGACAGACCCTACGAGCAGTACTTC

abundance: NA
j_gene: TRBJ1-1
d_gene: NA
v_gene: TRBV30
CDR3aa: CAWTGYTEAFF
CDR3nt: TGTGCCTGGACAGGGTACACTGAAGCTTTCTTT

abundance: many
j_gene: TRBJ1-4
d_gene: NA
v_gene: TRBV20-1
CDR3aa: CSASYRIGGRTNEKLFF
CDR3nt: TGCAGTGCTAGTTATAGGATCGGGGGGAGAACTAATGAAAAACTGTTTTTT

abundance: many
j_gene: TRBJ2-3
d_gene: NA
v_gene: TRBV20-1
CDR3aa: CSARTGTDTQYF
CDR3nt: TGCAGTGCACGGACAGGCACAGATACGCAGTATTTT

abundance: NA
j_gene: TRBJ1-1
d_gene: NA
v_gene: TRBV28
CDR3aa: CASSRDGTEAFF
CDR3nt: TGTGCCAGCAGCCGGGATGGCACTGAAGCTTTCTTT

abundance: few
j_gene: TRBJ2-1
d_gene: NA
v_gene: TRBV7-8
CDR3aa: CASLPKVAYNEQFF
CDR3nt: TGTGCCAGTCTTCCAAAAGTCGCCTACAATGAGCAGTTCTTC